A single sample is the source of the 12 T cell receptor beta chains below, sequenced in a study of cytomegalovirus exposure and HLA in healthy donors. Researchers ran the PCR with 60 Vbeta and 13 Jbeta primers. Clones were sequenced by immunoSEQ multiplex PCR, and TCRdb holds only the in-frame ones, with some missing. The sample carries about 130,000 clones, roughly 78% recorded once. Sequences were obtained from PBMCs. These receptors originate from a man aged 35-49 years in good health and CMV-seronegative.

This clone was seen only a few times. The rearrangement joins TRBV6-6 to TRBJ2-7; 7 bases align to TRBD2. The CDR3 is 14 residues long. Germline trimming cut 7 bases from V and 5 bases from J; bases unmatched to any gene: 11. Germline CDR1 reads MNHNY; CDR2 reads SVGAGI (reference sequence). The chain's CDR3 is CASTESGKGDEQYF. The CDR3 nucleotides are TGTGCCAGCACCGAGAGCGGGAAGGGCGACGAGCAGTACTTC.

V is TRBV5-1 and J is TRBJ2-5, with D possibly matching TRBD2 (6 bases). Germline-derived CDR1 and CDR2 are SGHRS and YFSETQ. There are 13 residues in the CDR3. V lost 3 bases to trimming and J lost 2 bases, with 8 bases between them. The CDR3 DNA reads TGCGCCAGCAGCTGGGGGGAACAAGAGACCCAGTACTTC. Protein product: CASSWGEQETQYF.

The chain uses TRBV2 and TRBJ2-7; TRBD2 aligns across 7 bases. Germline V lookup: CDR1 SNHLY, CDR2 FYNNEI. Germline trimming cut 5 bases from V and 3 bases from J; bases unmatched to any gene: 7. The CDR3 loop spans 14 amino acids. CDR3 region: CASSLGGRGYEQYF. DNA of the CDR3: TGTGCCAGCAGTCTTGGAGGGAGGGGCTACGAGCAGTACTTC.

This chain connects TRBV6-1 to TRBJ1-1; D possibly corresponds to TRBD1 (5 bases). V was clipped by 7 bases and J by 0 bases, with 12 bases between them. Germline V gene lookup returns CDR1 MNHNS and CDR2 SASEGT. The CDR3 length is 14 residues. The CDR3 DNA is TGTGCCAGCACCCCAGGGAACTTGAACACTGAAGCTTTCTTT. Protein: CASTPGNLNTEAFF.

The rearrangement joins TRBV5-1 to TRBJ2-5; 8 nucleotides align to TRBD2. This CDR3 region has 14 residues. The germline V gene encodes CDR1 SGHRS and CDR2 YFSETQ. The V segment lost 4 bases and the J segment 1 base; nucleotides outside the gene matches: 3. The CDR3 nucleotides read TGCGCCAGCAGCACGGGACTAGTCCAAGAGACCCAGTACTTC. Protein sequence: CASSTGLVQETQYF.

The chain recombines TRBV5-1 with TRBJ1-1; D possibly corresponds to TRBD1 (6 bases). V was clipped by 0 bases and J by 2 bases, with 11 bases between them. The CDR3 consists of 15 residues. Germline CDR1 SGHRS, CDR2 YFSETQ. This chain's CDR3 is CASSLAGGRNTEAFF. The CDR3 nucleotides are TGCGCCAGCAGCTTGGCTGGGGGCAGAAACACTGAAGCTTTCTTT.

The chain combines TRBV5-1 with TRBJ1-1; possible D gene TRBD1, 5 bases. Germline V gives CDR1 SGHRS, CDR2 YFSETQ. The V end was cut by 0 bases, the J end by 0 bases, with 9 bases between. This CDR3 is 15 amino acids long. DNA of the CDR3: TGCGCCAGCAGCTTGGGACAGAAACTGAACACTGAAGCTTTCTTT. It encodes CASSLGQKLNTEAFF.

This sequence joins TRBV13 and TRBJ2-5; D may be TRBD2 (5 bases). Deletions cut 1 base from V and 1 base from J, with 10 bases between. The CDR3 sequence is 15 residues long. The V gene's germline CDR1 is PRHDT and CDR2 FYEKMQ (reference sequence). In DNA, the CDR3 is TGTGCCAGCAGCTTAGATTCCGGGGTCCAAGAGACCCAGTACTTC. Its translation: CASSLDSGVQETQYF.

This chain's CDR3 is CASSLDGQGQETQYF. The CDR3 bases are TGTGCCAGCAGCTTAGACGGGCAGGGCCAAGAGACCCAGTACTTC. This chain links TRBV11-2 with TRBJ2-5, with a possible D match to TRBD1 (5 bases). The length of the CDR3 is 15 residues. CDR1 and CDR2 from the germline V gene are SGHAT and FQNNGV. Trimming left V 0 bases short and J 1 base short, with 9 bases between.

The gene calls are TRBV5-4 and TRBJ1-2, with D possibly being TRBD1 (5 bases). From germline, CDR1 is SGHNT and CDR2 YYREEE (reference sequence). The CDR3 sequence is 17 residues long. Trimming stripped 4 bases from V and 0 bases from J, with 19 bases between. The DNA for the CDR3 is TGTGCCAGCAGCCCTGCCCCCACAGGAGCAACTAACTATGGCTACACCTTC. It translates to CASSPAPTGATNYGYTF.

This sequence joins TRBV19 and TRBJ2-7, with 9 positions matching TRBD1. The CDR3 loop spans 14 amino acids. The V segment lost 6 bases and the J segment 2 bases; nucleotides outside the gene matches: 5. The germline V gene has CDR1 LNHDA and CDR2 SQIVND (reference sequence). The CDR3 region has the DNA TGTGCCAGTAGCCCGGGGACAGGGACCTACGAGCAGTACTTC. Protein product: CASSPGTGTYEQYF.

The chain is built from TRBV28 and TRBJ2-3; 7 bases line up with TRBD2. The CDR3 has 15 amino acids. The trim removed 2 bases at V and 0 bases at J, leaving 2 bases unmatched. Germline V gene lookup returns CDR1 MDHEN and CDR2 SYDVKM. The chain's CDR3 is CASSLLAASTDTQYF. The DNA for the CDR3 is TGTGCCAGCAGTTTACTAGCGGCTAGCACAGATACGCAGTATTTT.